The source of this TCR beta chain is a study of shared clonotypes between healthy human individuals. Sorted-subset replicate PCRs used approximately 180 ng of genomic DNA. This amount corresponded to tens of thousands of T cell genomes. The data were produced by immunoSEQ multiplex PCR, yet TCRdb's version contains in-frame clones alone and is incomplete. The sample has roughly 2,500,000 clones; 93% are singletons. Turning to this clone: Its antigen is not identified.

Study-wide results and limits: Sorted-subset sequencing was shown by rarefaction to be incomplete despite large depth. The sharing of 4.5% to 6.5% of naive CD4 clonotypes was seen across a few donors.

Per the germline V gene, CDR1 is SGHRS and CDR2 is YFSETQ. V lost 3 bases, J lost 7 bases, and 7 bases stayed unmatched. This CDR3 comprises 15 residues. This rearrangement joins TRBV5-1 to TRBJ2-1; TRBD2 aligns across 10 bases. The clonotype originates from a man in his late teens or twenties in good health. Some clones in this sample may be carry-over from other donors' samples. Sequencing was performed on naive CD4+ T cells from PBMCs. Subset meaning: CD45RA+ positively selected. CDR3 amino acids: CASSSASGSRNEQFF. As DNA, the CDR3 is TGCGCCAGCAGCTCGGCTAGCGGGAGTAGGAATGAGCAGTTCTTC.